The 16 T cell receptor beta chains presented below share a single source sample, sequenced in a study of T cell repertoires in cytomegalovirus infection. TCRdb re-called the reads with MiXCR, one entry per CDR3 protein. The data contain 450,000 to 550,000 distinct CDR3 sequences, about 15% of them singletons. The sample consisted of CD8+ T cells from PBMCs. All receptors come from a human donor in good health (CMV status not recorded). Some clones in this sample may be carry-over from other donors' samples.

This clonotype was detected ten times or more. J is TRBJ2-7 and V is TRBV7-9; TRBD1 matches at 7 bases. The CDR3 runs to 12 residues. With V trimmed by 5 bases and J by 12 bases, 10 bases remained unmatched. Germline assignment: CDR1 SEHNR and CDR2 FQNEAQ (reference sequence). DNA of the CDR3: TGTGCCAGCAGCACGTCAGGGGGTTTGCTGTACTTC. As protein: CASSTSGGLLYF.

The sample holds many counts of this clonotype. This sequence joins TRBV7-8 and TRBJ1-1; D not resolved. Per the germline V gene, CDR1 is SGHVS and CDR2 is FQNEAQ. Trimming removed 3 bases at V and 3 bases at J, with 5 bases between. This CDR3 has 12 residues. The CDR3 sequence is CASSFDDTEAFF. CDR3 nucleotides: TGTGCCAGCAGCTTCGACGACACTGAAGCTTTCTTT.

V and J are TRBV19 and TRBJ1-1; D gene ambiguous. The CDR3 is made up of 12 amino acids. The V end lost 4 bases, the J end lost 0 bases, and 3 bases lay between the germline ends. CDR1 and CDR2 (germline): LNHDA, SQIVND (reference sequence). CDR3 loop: CASSNMNTEAFF. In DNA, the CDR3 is TGTGCCAGTAGTAACATGAACACTGAAGCTTTCTTT.

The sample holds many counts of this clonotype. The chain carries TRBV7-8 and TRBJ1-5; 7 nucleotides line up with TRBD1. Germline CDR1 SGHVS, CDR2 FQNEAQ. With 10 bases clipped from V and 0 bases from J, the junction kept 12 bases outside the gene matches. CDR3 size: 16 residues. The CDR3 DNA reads TGTGCCACCCTAGAAGGGACAGAGCATAGCAATCAGCCCCAGCATTTT. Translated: CATLEGTEHSNQPQHF.

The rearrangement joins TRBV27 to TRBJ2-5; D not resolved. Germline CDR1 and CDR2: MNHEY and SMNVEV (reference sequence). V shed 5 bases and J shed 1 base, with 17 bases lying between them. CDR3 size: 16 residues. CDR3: CASSETVTESQETQYF. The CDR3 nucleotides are TGTGCCAGCAGTGAAACCGTCACAGAGTCCCAAGAGACCCAGTACTTC.

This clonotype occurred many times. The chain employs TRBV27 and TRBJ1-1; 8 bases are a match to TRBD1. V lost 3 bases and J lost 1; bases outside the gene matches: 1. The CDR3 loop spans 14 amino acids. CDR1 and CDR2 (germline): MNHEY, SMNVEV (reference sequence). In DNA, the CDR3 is TGTGCCAGCAGTTTGACAGGGGAGAACACTGAAGCTTTCTTT. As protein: CASSLTGENTEAFF.

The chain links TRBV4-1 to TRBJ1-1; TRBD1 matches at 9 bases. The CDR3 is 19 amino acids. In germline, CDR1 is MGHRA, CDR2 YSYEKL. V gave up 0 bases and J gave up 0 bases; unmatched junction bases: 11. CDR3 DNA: TGCGCCAGCAGCCAAGATGGGACAGGGATCCAAGGGGTGAACACTGAAGCTTTCTTT. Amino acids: CASSQDGTGIQGVNTEAFF.

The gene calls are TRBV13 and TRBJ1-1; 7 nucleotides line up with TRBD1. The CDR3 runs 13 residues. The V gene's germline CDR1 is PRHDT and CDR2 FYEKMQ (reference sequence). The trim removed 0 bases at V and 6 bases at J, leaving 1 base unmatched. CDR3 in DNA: TGTGCCAGCAGCTTAGGGAGGGGGCCTGAAGCTTTCTTT. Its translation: CASSLGRGPEAFF.

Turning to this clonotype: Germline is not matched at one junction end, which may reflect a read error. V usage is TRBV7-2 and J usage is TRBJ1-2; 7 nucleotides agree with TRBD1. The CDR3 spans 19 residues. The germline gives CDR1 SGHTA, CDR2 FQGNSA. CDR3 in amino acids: CASSLGEGTPTGLGSGSTF. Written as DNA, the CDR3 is TGTGCCAGCAGCTTAGGGGAAGGCACTCCGACAGGGTTGGGTAGTGGCTCCACCTTC. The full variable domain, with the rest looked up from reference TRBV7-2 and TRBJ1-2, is GAGVSQSPSNKVTEKGKDVELRCDPISGHTALYWYRQSLGQGLEFLIYFQGNSAPDKSGLPSDRFSAERTGGSVSTLTIQRTQQEDSAVYLCASSLGEGTPTGLGSGSTFGSGTRLTVV.

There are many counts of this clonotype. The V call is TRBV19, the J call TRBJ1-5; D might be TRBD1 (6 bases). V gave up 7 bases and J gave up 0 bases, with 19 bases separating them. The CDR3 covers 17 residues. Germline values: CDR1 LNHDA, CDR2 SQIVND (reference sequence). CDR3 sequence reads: CASNGGKGGYSNQPQHF. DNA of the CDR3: TGTGCCAGTAATGGCGGGAAGGGGGGATATAGCAATCAGCCCCAGCATTTT.

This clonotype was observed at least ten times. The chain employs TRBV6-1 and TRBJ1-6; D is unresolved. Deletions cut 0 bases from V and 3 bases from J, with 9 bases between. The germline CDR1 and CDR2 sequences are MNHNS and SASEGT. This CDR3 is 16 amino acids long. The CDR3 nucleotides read TGTGCCAGCAGTGAAGCGCGCGGGAGCTATAATTCACCCCTCCACTTT. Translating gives CASSEARGSYNSPLHF.

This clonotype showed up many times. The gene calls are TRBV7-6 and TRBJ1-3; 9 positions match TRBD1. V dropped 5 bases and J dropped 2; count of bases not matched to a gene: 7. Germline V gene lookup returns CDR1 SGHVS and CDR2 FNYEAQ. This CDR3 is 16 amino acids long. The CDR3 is CASSPGQGITGNTIYF. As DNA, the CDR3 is TGTGCCAGCAGCCCCGGACAGGGGATCACTGGAAACACCATATATTTT.

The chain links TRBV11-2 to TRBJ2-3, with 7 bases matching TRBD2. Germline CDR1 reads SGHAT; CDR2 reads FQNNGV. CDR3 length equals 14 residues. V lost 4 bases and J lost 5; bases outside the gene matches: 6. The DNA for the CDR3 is TGTGCCAGCAGCTCGAAAACTAGCGTAGATACGCAGTATTTT. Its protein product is CASSSKTSVDTQYF.

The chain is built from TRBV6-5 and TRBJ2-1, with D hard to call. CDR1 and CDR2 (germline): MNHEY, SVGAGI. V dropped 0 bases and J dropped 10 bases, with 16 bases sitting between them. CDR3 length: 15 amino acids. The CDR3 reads CASSYSQDPGDEQFF. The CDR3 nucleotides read TGTGCCAGCAGTTACTCTCAGGACCCAGGTGACGAGCAGTTCTTC.

The CDR3 nucleotides are TGTGCCAGCAGCCCCCTCGGGGGCGGCCGGGAGACCCAGTACTTC. Protein product: CASSPLGGGRETQYF. The chain has TRBV7-3 and TRBJ2-5, with D possibly being TRBD1 or TRBD2 (6 bases each). Looked up from germline, CDR1 is SGHTA and CDR2 is FQGTGA. The CDR3 runs to 15 residues. V was shortened by 5 bases and J by 5 bases, with 18 bases between the two germline ends.

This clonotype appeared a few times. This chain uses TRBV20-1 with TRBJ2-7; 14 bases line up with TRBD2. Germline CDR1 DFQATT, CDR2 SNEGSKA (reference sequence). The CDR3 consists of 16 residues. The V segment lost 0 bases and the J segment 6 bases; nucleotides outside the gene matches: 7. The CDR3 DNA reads TGCAGTGCTAGAGACCCTAGACTAGCGGGAGGGCCCGAGCAGTACTTC. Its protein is CSARDPRLAGGPEQYF.